A selection of T cell receptor beta chains follows, all from one sample in a study of T cell repertoires in cytomegalovirus infection. TCRdb re-analysed the reads in MiXCR, keeping a single row per CDR3 protein. The table includes about 150,000 distinct CDR3 sequences, 23% detected once. The material sequenced was PBMCs. The origin of the receptors is a human donor in good health (CMV status not recorded). Some clones in this sample may be carry-over from other donors' samples. Both conserved end residues are part of each CDR3. D genes are given only for firm matches. Only part of the rows carry a size: once, few, many, or a class if the clone is expanded.

v_call,j_call,d_call,clone_size,cdr3_aa,cdr3_nt
TRBV12-3/TRBV12-4,TRBJ2-7,.,.,CASSRGGQYYEQYF,TGTGCCAGCAGCAGGGGGGGACAGTACTACGAGCAGTACTTC
TRBV20-1,TRBJ2-3,TRBD2,.,CSARGSPSGSPDTQYF,TGCAGTGCTAGAGGATCCCCTAGCGGGAGTCCAGATACGCAGTATTTT
TRBV6-1,TRBJ2-7,.,.,CASSDKYEQYF,TGTGCCAGCAGTGACAAGTACGAGCAGTACTTC
TRBV28,TRBJ2-3,.,.,CASTPPGSQSTDTQYF,TGTGCCAGCACCCCTCCGGGGAGCCAATCCACAGATACGCAGTATTTT
TRBV6-2/TRBV6-3,TRBJ2-1,TRBD2,.,CASNNPGLASNEQFF,TGTGCCAGCAATAACCCGGGACTAGCGTCAAATGAGCAGTTCTTC
TRBV15,TRBJ1-5,.,.,CATSRRRVGNQPQHF,TGTGCCACCAGCAGACGCAGGGTGGGCAATCAGCCCCAGCATTTT
TRBV7-9,TRBJ2-5,TRBD2,.,CASSVPPGGGAGTQYF,TGTGCCAGCAGCGTACCGCCCGGCGGGGGGGCCGGGACCCAGTACTTC
TRBV28,TRBJ2-4,.,few,CASSTGYGTKNIQYF,TGTGCCAGCAGTACAGGGTACGGAACCAAAAACATTCAGTACTTC
TRBV7-2,TRBJ1-2,.,.,CASNSSPPESYGYTF,TGTGCCAGCAACTCATCCCCCCCGGAGTCCTATGGCTACACCTTC
TRBV12-3/TRBV12-4,TRBJ2-1,TRBD2,.,CASRVSGGEHNEQFF,TGTGCCAGCAGAGTTAGCGGGGGGGAACACAATGAGCAGTTCTTC
TRBV19,TRBJ2-1,TRBD2,.,CASSFLAGGLNEQFF,TGTGCCAGTAGTTTTCTAGCGGGAGGTTTGAATGAGCAGTTCTTC
TRBV7-8,TRBJ2-7,.,few,CASSLTRTSYEQYF,TGTGCCAGCAGCTTAACCCGGACATCCTACGAGCAGTACTTC
TRBV12-5,TRBJ1-1,.,.,CASGLTQGLFGRGTEAFF,TGTGCTAGTGGTTTAACTCAGGGGCTATTTGGCCGAGGGACTGAAGCTTTCTTT
TRBV10-3,TRBJ1-6,.,many,CAISESAGNSPLHF,TGTGCCATCAGTGAGTCTGCCGGTAATTCACCCCTCCACTTT